In its sample, the clone carrying this TCR beta chain was seen a few times. Its cognate antigen is unknown. The germline CDR1 and CDR2 sequences are SGHAT and FQNNGV. J lost 0 bases, V lost 5 bases, and 3 bases had no gene match. The CDR3 runs 14 residues. Amplification by 5'RACE using constant-segment primers produced TCR alpha and TCR beta cDNA libraries that carried sample barcodes and UMIs. TCRdb called the 5' RACE reads again in MiXCR, with one record for every CDR3 protein. The sample lists some 150,000 distinct CDR3 sequences; 11% to 15% were seen once. This entry comes from a study of T-cell memory formation after mild COVID-19. Regarding the study as a whole: CD4/CD8 balance held among clones contracting day 15 to 85, and later expanders leaned CD4+. The pre-infection memory compartment contained some responding clones, suggesting cross-reactive memory joined.

Sequenced sample: PBMCs or a T cell subset sorted from them (not recorded which). This clonotype was obtained from an adult woman who had mild COVID-19 (a few samples of this study predate the infection). Cell type and time point are not known. This rearrangement joins TRBV11-2 to TRBJ2-7, with TRBD1 matching over 8 bases. CDR3 nucleotide sequence: TGTGCCAGCAGCACTACAGGGGGCTCCTACGAGCAGTACTTC. Translated: CASSTTGGSYEQYF.